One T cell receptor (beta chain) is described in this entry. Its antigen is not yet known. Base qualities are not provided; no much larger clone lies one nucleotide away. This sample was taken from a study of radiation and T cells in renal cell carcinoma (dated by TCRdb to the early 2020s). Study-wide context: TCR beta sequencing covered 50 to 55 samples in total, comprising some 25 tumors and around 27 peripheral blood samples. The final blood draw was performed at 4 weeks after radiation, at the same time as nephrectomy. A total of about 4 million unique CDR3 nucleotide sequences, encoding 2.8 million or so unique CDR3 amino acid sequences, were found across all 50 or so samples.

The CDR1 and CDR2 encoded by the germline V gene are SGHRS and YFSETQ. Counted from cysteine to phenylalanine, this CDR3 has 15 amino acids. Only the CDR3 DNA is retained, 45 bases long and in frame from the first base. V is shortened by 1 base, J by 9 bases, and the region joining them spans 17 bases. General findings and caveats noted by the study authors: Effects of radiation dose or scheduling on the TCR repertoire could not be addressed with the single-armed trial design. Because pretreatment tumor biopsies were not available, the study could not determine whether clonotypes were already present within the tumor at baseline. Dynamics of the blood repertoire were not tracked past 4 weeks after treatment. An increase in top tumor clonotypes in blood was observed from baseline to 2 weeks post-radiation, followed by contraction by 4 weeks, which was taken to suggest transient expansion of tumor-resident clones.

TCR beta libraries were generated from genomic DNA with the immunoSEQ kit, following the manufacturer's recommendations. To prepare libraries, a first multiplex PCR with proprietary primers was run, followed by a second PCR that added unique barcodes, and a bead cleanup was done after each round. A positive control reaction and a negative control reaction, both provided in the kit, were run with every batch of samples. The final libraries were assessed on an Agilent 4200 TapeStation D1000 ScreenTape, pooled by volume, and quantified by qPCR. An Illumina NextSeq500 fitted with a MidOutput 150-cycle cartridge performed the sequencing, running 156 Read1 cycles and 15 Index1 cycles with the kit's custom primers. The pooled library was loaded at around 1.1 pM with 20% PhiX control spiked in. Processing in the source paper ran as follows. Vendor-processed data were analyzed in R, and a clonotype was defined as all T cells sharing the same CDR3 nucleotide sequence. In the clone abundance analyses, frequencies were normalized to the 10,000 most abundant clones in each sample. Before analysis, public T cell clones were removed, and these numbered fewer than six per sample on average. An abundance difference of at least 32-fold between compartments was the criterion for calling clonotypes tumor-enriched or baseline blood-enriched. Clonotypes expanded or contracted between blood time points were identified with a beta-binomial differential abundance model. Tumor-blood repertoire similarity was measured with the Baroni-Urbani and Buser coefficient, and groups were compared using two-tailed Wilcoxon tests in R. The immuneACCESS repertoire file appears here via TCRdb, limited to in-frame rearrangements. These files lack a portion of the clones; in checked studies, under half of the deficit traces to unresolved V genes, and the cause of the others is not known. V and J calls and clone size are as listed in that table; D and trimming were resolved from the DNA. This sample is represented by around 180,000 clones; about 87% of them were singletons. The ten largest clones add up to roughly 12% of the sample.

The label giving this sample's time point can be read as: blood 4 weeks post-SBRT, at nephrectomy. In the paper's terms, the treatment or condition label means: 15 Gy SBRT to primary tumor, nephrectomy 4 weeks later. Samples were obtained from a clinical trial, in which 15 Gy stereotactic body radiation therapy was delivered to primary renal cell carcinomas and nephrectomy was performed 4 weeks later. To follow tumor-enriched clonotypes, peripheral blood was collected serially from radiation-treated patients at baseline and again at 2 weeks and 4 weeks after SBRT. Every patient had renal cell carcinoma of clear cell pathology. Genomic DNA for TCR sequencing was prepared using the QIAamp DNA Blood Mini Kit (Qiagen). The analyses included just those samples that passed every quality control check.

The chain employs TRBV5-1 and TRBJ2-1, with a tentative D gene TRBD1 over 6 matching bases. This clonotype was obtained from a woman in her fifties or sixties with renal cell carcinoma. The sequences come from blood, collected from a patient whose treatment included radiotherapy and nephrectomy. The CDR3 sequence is CASSLNAGAAAEQFF. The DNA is TGCGCCAGCAGCTTGAACGCAGGGGCAGCCGCTGAGCAGTTCTTC.